This T cell receptor (beta chain) appears in the sequencing data of a study of T cell responses to AZD1222 COVID-19 vaccine. The CDR3 runs 11 residues. Germline V gene lookup returns CDR1 SQVTM and CDR2 ANQGSEA. V was cut by 7 bases and J by 3 bases, with 9 bases left in between. The repertoire was sequenced with immunoSEQ multiplex PCR; TCRdb's copy has only in-frame clones and lacks some. The profile shows roughly 150,000 clones, 92% of them singletons. The source is an adult in good health. The sample consisted of peripheral blood, taken on day 0 of AZD1222 vaccination. This sequence joins TRBV29-1 and TRBJ1-1; D gene ambiguous. CDR3 residues: CSAAWDTEAFF. The CDR3 nucleotides are TGCAGCGCCGCGTGGGACACTGAAGCTTTCTTT.